A selection of T cell receptor beta chains follows, all from one sample in a study of blood T cells in healthy people across ages. TCRdb re-called the 5' RACE reads through MiXCR, storing one row per CDR3 protein. The sample has roughly 800,000 distinct CDR3 sequences; more than 25% are singletons. Separately, the same data were catalogued under a study of T cells of mothers and their children.

What was sequenced was blood. The receptors shown here come from a boy between 10 and 17 years old in good health. CDR3s include the opening cysteine and the closing phenylalanine or tryptophan. A D gene is named only where the DNA matches it firmly. Size tells how often a clone was seen (once, few, many) or the class of an expanded clone, and some rows leave it out.

D: TRBD1; V: TRBV6-2/TRBV6-3; J: TRBJ1-2; size: few; DNA: TGTGCCAGCAGTTCGACCGGGACAGGGGTAAACTATGGCTACACCTTC; CDR3: CASSSTGTGVNYGYTF
D: NA; V: TRBV28; J: TRBJ2-7; size: few; DNA: TGTGCCAGCAGTTTGGATATGCGGCTCTCCTACGAGCAGTACTTC; CDR3: CASSLDMRLSYEQYF
D: TRBD2; V: TRBV6-8; J: TRBJ2-1; size: NA; DNA: TGTGCCAGCAGCTACCGGGGGGTGGTTGTCAATGAGCAGTTCTTC; CDR3: CASSYRGVVVNEQFF
D: NA; V: TRBV12-3/TRBV12-4; J: TRBJ2-5; size: many; DNA: TGTGCCAGCGGAGGGTTAGGGGAGACCCAGTACTTC; CDR3: CASGGLGETQYF
D: TRBD1; V: TRBV20-1; J: TRBJ1-4; size: few; DNA: TGCAGTGCTAGAGCGCGGCGTCAGGGGGCCGGAAAACTGTTTTTT; CDR3: CSARARRQGAGKLFF
D: NA; V: TRBV2; J: TRBJ1-2; size: few; DNA: TGTGCCAGCAGTGAAGCGCCACCGGGCCATTCGGGCTACACCTTC; CDR3: CASSEAPPGHSGYTF
D: TRBD2; V: TRBV3-1; J: TRBJ2-5; size: few; DNA: TGTGCCAGCAGCCAAGGTACCTCGGTAGCGGGGGCGGAGACCCAGTACTTC; CDR3: CASSQGTSVAGAETQYF
D: NA; V: TRBV15; J: TRBJ2-2; size: NA; DNA: TGTGCCACCAGCACGGCCAACCGGGGCACCGGGGAGCTGTTTTTT; CDR3: CATSTANRGTGELFF
D: NA; V: TRBV6-5; J: TRBJ1-1; size: NA; DNA: TGTGCCAGCCGGTGGGGAGGGGGGACTGAAGCTTTCTTT; CDR3: CASRWGGGTEAFF
D: TRBD2; V: TRBV24-1; J: TRBJ2-2; size: NA; DNA: TGTGCCACCAGGGGGGAGGGGACCGGGGAGCTGTTTTTT; CDR3: CATRGEGTGELFF
D: NA; V: TRBV29-1; J: TRBJ1-1; size: NA; DNA: TGCAGCGTTCGAAACGGAGGGAACACTGAAGCTTTCTTT; CDR3: CSVRNGGNTEAFF
D: NA; V: TRBV12-3/TRBV12-4; J: TRBJ1-4; size: many; DNA: TGTGCCAGCACCCCGGGAGGGGGTCGTGAAAAACTGTTTTTT; CDR3: CASTPGGGREKLFF
D: NA; V: TRBV12-5; J: TRBJ2-1; size: NA; DNA: TGTGCTAGTGGTTTGGTACCTCCTGAGCAGTTCTTC; CDR3: CASGLVPPEQFF
D: NA; V: TRBV7-9; J: TRBJ2-5; size: NA; DNA: TGTGCCAGCAGCTTAGTATGGGGGGAAGAGACCCAGTACTTC; CDR3: CASSLVWGEETQYF
D: TRBD1; V: TRBV5-5; J: TRBJ2-1; size: NA; DNA: TGTGCCAGCAGCCCCTCGGGGACAGGGTTTTACAATGAGCAGTTCTTC; CDR3: CASSPSGTGFYNEQFF
D: NA; V: TRBV28; J: TRBJ2-3; size: few; DNA: TGTGCCAGCAGTTTTCCATCCCGCACAGATACGCAGTATTTT; CDR3: CASSFPSRTDTQYF
D: NA; V: TRBV7-9; J: TRBJ2-3; size: few; DNA: TGTGCCAGCAGCTACTCTAGGTTGGCAGATACGCAGTATTTT; CDR3: CASSYSRLADTQYF
D: NA; V: TRBV5-6; J: TRBJ2-3; size: few; DNA: TGTGCCAGCAGCTTGGTACTAGCTGGCACAGATACGCAGTATTTT; CDR3: CASSLVLAGTDTQYF
D: NA; V: TRBV28; J: TRBJ2-6; size: NA; DNA: TGTGCCAGCAGCCCGGCGGGACTCACACCCTCTGGGGCCAACGTCCTGACTTTC; CDR3: CASSPAGLTPSGANVLTF
D: NA; V: TRBV12-3/TRBV12-4; J: TRBJ1-3; size: few; DNA: TGTGCCAGCACCGAGGGGTTTCTCGGAAACACCATATATTTT; CDR3: CASTEGFLGNTIYF
D: NA; V: TRBV29-1; J: TRBJ1-3; size: NA; DNA: TGCAGCGTTGCGGGTGGAAACACCATATATTTT; CDR3: CSVAGGNTIYF
D: TRBD1; V: TRBV28; J: TRBJ2-4; size: NA; DNA: TGTGCCAGCAGTATACCAGGGGGTTTAGCCAAAAACATTCAGTACTTC; CDR3: CASSIPGGLAKNIQYF
D: NA; V: TRBV12-3/TRBV12-4; J: TRBJ1-2; size: NA; DNA: TGTGCCAGCAGTTTAATGGTCAACGGCTACACCTTC; CDR3: CASSLMVNGYTF
D: NA; V: TRBV12-3/TRBV12-4; J: TRBJ2-3; size: NA; DNA: TGTGCCAGCACCTTGGTGGGGTTTAGCACAGATACGCAGTATTTT; CDR3: CASTLVGFSTDTQYF
D: TRBD1; V: TRBV5-1; J: TRBJ2-7; size: NA; DNA: TGCGCCAGCAGCTGGGACAGATACGAGGAGCAGTACTTC; CDR3: CASSWDRYEEQYF
D: NA; V: TRBV20-1; J: TRBJ1-2; size: NA; DNA: TGCAGTGCTAGAGATCTCGTGGGGCCCCTAAACTATGGCCACACCTTC; CDR3: CSARDLVGPLNYGHTF